The 10 T cell receptor beta chains reported below all come from one sample, sequenced in a study of human T cells and chemical hapten exposure. Time point meaning: patch test 1, 2 weeks after DPC sensitization. Regarding treatment: therapeutic diphenylcyclopropenone sensitization with weekly scalp DPC. TCRdb reprocessed the RACE reads via MiXCR and lists one record per CDR3 protein. The sample yields approximately 350,000 distinct CDR3 sequences, 5.5% to 8% seen once. Source: whole blood, taken in connection with sensitization to the hapten diphenylcyclopropenone (DPC). These receptors were taken from a woman younger than 30 with alopecia areata. Some clones in this sample may be carry-over from other donors' samples.

V and J are TRBV29-1 and TRBJ1-6; maybe TRBD1 (6 bases). Germline CDR1 SQVTM, CDR2 ANQGSEA. The CDR3 spans 13 residues. Trimming shortened V by 2 bases and J by 10 bases, and 12 bases separated the two germline ends. This CDR3 is CSVETGAGSPLHF. CDR3 DNA: TGCAGCGTTGAAACGGGGGCTGGGTCACCCCTCCACTTT.

The chain has TRBV27 and TRBJ1-1, with 7 bases fitting TRBD1. In germline, CDR1 is MNHEY, CDR2 SMNVEV (reference sequence). The V gene end was trimmed by 0 bases and the J gene end by 5 bases; junction bases not matched to a gene: 12. This CDR3 is built from 17 residues. CDR3 residues: CASSLSAAYRGRTEAFF. The CDR3 DNA is TGTGCCAGCAGTTTATCGGCAGCGTACAGGGGCCGGACTGAAGCTTTCTTT.

The J gene is TRBJ2-1, the V gene TRBV7-2, with D tentatively TRBD2 (7 bases). CDR3 size: 16 residues. The germline V gene has CDR1 SGHTA and CDR2 FQGNSA. With 0 bases removed from V and 8 bases from J, the gap between germline ends came to 17 bases. The chain's CDR3 is CASSLASGGAGYEQFF. The CDR3 nucleotides read TGTGCCAGCAGCTTAGCGAGTGGGGGGGCCGGCTATGAGCAGTTCTTC.

This clonotype was counted only a few times. This chain uses TRBV4-3 with TRBJ2-7; D is possibly TRBD2 (6 bases). Per the germline V gene, CDR1 is LGHNA and CDR2 is YSLEER. Trimming took 1 base from V and 6 from J, leaving 22 bases between them. The CDR3 is 17 amino acids. As DNA, the CDR3 is TGCGCCAGCAGCCAAGGATCTTGTCGGGGGATTAAGTGCGAGCAGTACTTC. Translating it yields CASSQGSCRGIKCEQYF.

This clonotype came up many times. J is TRBJ2-3 and V is TRBV20-1; no definite D call. Per the germline V gene, CDR1 is DFQATT and CDR2 is SNEGSKA (reference sequence). This CDR3 is 13 amino acids long. V was trimmed by 7 bases and J by 4 bases, leaving 15 bases between them. Here the CDR3 DNA reads TGCAGTGTACGTACGGCGTCGGCAGATACGCAGTATTTT. Translating it yields CSVRTASADTQYF.

The rearrangement links TRBV25-1 to TRBJ1-5; maybe TRBD1 (6 bases). The V end lost 3 bases, the J end lost 7 bases, and 10 bases lay between the germline ends. From germline, CDR1 is MGHDK and CDR2 SYGVNS. CDR3 length equals 13 residues. The CDR3 nucleotides are TGTGCCAGCAGTGAGGGGGCCTGGCAGCCCCAGCATTTT. It codes for CASSEGAWQPQHF.

CDR3 protein: CSAHLDRGNSPLHF. CDR3 bases: TGCAGTGCGCACCTGGACAGGGGAAATTCACCCCTCCACTTT. This chain links TRBV20-1 with TRBJ1-6, with TRBD1 matching 9 bases. The J segment lost 7 bases and the V segment lost 6 bases, leaving 7 bases of the junction unmatched. This CDR3 has 14 amino acids. Germline CDR1 reads DFQATT; CDR2 reads SNEGSKA (reference sequence).

This clonotype was counted many times. The chain has TRBV6-5 and TRBJ1-3; D ambiguous. V was trimmed by 0 bases and J by 0 bases, leaving 9 bases between them. Per germline, CDR1 MNHEY and CDR2 SVGAGI. This CDR3 comprises 16 residues. The CDR3: CASSYSWGLSGNTIYF. For the CDR3, the DNA is TGTGCCAGCAGTTACTCTTGGGGTCTCTCTGGAAACACCATATATTTT.

This clonotype has a handful of counts. The chain employs TRBV6-2 or TRBV6-3 and TRBJ1-2, with D unclear. The CDR3 covers 14 residues. Germline V lookup: CDR1 MNHEY, CDR2 SVGEGT. Between the trimmed V and J ends, which lost 4 bases and 3 bases, there was a span of 12 bases. CDR3 region: CASSSADRYYGYTF. The CDR3, as DNA: TGTGCCAGCAGTTCGGCGGACCGGTACTATGGCTACACCTTC.

The chain is built from TRBV6-2 or TRBV6-3 and TRBJ1-5, with D unclear. Germline CDR1 and CDR2: MNHEY and SVGEGT. V lost 8 bases to trimming and J lost 7 bases, with 9 bases between them. The length of the CDR3 is 11 residues. CDR3 loop: CASGVEQPQHF. As DNA, the CDR3 is TGTGCCAGCGGAGTGGAGCAGCCCCAGCATTTT.